The clone carrying this T cell receptor (beta chain) was detected a few times. Its antigen is undetermined. For the second PCR, which ran for about 7 to 12 cycles, a sample-barcoded 5' primer and a J-beta primer mix were used. TCRdb redid the calling of the 5' RACE reads with MiXCR, one entry per CDR3 protein. The data contain more than 700,000 distinct CDR3 sequences, around 45% of them singletons. The germline V and J ends were trimmed by 4 bases and 6 bases, with 16 bases remaining between them. CDR1 is SGHTA, CDR2 FQGNSA, per germline. The CDR3 extends over 14 amino acids. This sample is drawn from a study of blood T cells in healthy people across ages. Whole-study results and caveats: With age, beta diversity per million T cells declined roughly linearly, significantly by 30 to 40.

The sequenced sample consisted of blood. The TCR was taken from an older man in good health. The chain combines TRBV7-2 with TRBJ2-7; unclear D gene. The CDR3 sequence: CASSSHMSLLEQYF. In DNA form, the CDR3 reads TGTGCCAGCAGCTCCCATATGTCGCTCCTCGAGCAGTACTTC.